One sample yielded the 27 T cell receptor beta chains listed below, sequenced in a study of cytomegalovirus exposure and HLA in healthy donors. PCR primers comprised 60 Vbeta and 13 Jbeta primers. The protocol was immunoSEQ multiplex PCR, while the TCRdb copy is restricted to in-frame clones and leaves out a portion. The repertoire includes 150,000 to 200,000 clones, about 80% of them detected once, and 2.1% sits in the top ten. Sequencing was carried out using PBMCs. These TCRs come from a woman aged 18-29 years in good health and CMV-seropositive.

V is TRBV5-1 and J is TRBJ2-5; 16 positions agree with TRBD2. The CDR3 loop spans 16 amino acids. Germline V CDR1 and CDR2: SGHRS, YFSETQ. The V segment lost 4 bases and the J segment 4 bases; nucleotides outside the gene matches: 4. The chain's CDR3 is CASSMGLAGGPETQYF. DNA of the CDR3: TGCGCCAGCAGCATGGGACTAGCGGGGGGGCCAGAGACCCAGTACTTC.

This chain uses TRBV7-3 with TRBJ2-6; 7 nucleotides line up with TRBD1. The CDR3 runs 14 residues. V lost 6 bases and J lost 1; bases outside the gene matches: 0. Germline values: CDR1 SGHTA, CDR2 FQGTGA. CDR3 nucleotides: TGTGCCAGCAGGACAGGGTCTGGGGCCAACGTCCTGACTTTC. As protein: CASRTGSGANVLTF.

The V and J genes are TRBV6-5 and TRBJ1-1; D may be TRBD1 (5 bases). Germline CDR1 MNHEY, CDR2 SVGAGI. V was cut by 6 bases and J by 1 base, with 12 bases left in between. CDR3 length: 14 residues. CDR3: CASSRRTGNTEAFF. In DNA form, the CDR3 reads TGTGCCAGCAGCCGACGTACAGGGAACACTGAAGCTTTCTTT.

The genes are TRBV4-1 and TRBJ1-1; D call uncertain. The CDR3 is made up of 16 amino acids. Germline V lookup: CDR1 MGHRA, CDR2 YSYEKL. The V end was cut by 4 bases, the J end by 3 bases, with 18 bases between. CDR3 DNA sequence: TGCGCCAGCAGCCCTTCTCCCGCGGTTTGGGACACTGAAGCTTTCTTT. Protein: CASSPSPAVWDTEAFF.

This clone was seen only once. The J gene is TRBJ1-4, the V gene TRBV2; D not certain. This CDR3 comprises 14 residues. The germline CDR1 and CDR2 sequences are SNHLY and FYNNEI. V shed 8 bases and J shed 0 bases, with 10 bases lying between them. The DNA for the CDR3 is TGTGCCAGCGTTGAGCCCGCAACTAATGAAAAACTGTTTTTT. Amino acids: CASVEPATNEKLFF.

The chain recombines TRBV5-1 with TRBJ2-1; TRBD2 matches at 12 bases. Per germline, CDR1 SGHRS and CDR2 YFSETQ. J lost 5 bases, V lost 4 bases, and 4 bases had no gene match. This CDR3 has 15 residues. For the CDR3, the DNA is TGCGCCAGCAGCCCGGGACTAGCGGGTGACAATGAGCAGTTCTTC. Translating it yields CASSPGLAGDNEQFF.

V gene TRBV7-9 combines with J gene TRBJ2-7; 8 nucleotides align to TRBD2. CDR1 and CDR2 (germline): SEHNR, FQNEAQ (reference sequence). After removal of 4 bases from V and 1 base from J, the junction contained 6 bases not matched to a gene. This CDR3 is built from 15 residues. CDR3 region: CASSSRGGQSYEQYF. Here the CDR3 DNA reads TGTGCCAGCAGCTCACGGGGGGGCCAATCCTACGAGCAGTACTTC. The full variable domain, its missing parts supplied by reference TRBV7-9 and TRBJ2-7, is DTGVSQNPRHKITKRGQNVTFRCDPISEHNRLYWYRQTLGQGPEFLTYFQNEAQLEKSRLLSDRFSAERPKGSFSTLEIQRTEQGDSAMYLCASSSRGGQSYEQYFGPGTRLTVT.

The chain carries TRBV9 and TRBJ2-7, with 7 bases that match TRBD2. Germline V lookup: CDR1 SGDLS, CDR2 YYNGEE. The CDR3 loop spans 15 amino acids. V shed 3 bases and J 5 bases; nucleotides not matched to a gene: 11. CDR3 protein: CASSERGGEGNEQYF. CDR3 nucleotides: TGTGCCAGCAGCGAGCGGGGAGGCGAAGGCAACGAGCAGTACTTC.

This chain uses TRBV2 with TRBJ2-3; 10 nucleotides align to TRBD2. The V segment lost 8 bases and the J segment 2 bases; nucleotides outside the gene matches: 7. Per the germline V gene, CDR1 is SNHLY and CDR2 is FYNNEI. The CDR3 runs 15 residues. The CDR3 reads CASGRTSGFTDTQYF. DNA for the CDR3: TGTGCCAGCGGGAGGACTAGCGGCTTCACAGATACGCAGTATTTT.

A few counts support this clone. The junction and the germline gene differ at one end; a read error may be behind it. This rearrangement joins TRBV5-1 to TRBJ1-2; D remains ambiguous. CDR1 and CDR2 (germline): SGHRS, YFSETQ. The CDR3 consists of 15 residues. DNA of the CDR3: TGCGCCAGCAGCTTGGAGGCAACCTCTAGCTATGTCTACACCTTC. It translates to CASSLEATSSYVYTF.

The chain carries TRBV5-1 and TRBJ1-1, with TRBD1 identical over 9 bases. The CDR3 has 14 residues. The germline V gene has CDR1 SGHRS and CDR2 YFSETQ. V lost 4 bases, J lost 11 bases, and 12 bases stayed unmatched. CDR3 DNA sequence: TGCGCCAGCAGCCCAAACACAGGGGGCCGGGTGGCTTTCTTT. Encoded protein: CASSPNTGGRVAFF.

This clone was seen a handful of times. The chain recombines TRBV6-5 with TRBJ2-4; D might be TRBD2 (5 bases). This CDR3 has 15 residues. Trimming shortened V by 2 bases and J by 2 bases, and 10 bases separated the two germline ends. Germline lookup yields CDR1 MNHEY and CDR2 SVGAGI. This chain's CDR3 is CASSYEGSPKNIQYF. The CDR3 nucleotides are TGTGCCAGCAGTTACGAGGGCAGTCCCAAAAACATTCAGTACTTC.

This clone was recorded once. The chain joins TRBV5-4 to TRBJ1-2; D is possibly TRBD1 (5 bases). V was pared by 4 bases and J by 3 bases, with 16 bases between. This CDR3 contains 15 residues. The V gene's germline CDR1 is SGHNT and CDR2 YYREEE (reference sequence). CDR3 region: CASSAPRGRDYGYTF. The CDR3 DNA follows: TGTGCCAGCAGCGCCCCCAGAGGCAGGGACTATGGCTACACCTTC. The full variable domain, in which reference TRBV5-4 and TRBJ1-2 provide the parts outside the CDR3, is ETGVTQSPTHLIKTRGQQVTLRCSSQSGHNTVSWYQQALGQGPQFIFQYYREEENGRGNFPPRFSGLQFPNYSSELNVNALELDDSALYLCASSAPRGRDYGYTFGSGTRLTVV.

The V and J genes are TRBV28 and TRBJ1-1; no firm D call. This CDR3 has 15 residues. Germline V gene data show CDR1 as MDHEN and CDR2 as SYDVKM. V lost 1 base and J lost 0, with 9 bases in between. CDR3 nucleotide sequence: TGTGCCAGCAGTTTATATCAGGATGTGAACACTGAAGCTTTCTTT. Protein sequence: CASSLYQDVNTEAFF.

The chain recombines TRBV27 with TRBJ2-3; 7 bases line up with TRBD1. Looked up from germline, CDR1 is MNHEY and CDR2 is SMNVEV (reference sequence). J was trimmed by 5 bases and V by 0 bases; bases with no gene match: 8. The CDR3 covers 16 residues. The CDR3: CASSLSTGMGEDTQYF. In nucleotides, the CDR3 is TGTGCCAGCAGTTTATCGACAGGGATGGGAGAAGATACGCAGTATTTT.

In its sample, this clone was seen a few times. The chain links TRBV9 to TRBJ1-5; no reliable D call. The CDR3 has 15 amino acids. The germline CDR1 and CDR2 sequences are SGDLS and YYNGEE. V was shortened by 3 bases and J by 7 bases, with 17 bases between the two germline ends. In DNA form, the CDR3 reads TGTGCCAGCAGCGAACTGGAGGGTACGGCGCAGCCCCAGCATTTT. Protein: CASSELEGTAQPQHF.

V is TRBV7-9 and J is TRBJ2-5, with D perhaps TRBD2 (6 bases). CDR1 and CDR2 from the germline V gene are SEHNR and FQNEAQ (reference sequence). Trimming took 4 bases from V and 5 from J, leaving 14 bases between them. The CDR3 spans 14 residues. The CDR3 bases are TGTGCCAGCAGCTGGGCCAGTCGGGAGGAGACCCAGTACTTC. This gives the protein CASSWASREETQYF.

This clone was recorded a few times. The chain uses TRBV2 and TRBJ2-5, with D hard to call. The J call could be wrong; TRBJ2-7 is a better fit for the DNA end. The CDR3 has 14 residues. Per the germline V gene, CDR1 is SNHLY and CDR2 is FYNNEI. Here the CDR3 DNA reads TGTGCCAGCAGTGAAGATATAAAACTCTACGAGCAGTACTTC. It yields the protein CASSEDIKLYEQYF.

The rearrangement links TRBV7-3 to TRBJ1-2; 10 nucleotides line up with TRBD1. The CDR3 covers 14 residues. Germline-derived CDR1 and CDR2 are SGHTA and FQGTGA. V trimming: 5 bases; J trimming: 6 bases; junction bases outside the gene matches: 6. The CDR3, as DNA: TGTGCCAGCAGCGCAGGGGACAGGGGAAATGGCTACACCTTC. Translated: CASSAGDRGNGYTF.

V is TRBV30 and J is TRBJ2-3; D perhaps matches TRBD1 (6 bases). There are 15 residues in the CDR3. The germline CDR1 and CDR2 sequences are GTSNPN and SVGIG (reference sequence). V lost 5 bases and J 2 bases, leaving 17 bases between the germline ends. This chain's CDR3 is CAWFPRDKVTDTQYF. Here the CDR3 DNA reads TGTGCCTGGTTTCCGAGGGACAAAGTCACAGATACGCAGTATTTT.

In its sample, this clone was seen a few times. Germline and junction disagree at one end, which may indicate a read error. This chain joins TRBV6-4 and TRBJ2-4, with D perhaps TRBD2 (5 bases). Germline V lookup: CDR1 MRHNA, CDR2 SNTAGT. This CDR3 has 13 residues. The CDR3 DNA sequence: TGTGCCAGCAGTCCCGGAGCGGAAAACAGTCAGTACTTC. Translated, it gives CASSPGAENSQYF.

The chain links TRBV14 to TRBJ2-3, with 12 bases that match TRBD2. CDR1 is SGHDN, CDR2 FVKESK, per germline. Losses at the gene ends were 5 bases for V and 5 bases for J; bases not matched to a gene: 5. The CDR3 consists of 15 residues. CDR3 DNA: TGTGCCAGCAGCTGGACTAGCGGGGTTGTAGATACGCAGTATTTT. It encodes CASSWTSGVVDTQYF.

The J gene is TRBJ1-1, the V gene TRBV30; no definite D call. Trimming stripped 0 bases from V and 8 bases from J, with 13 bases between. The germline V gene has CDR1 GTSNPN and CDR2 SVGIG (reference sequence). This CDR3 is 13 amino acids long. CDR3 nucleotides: TGTGCCTGGAGTGTTGAAGACACATTAGAAGCTTTCTTT. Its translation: CAWSVEDTLEAFF.

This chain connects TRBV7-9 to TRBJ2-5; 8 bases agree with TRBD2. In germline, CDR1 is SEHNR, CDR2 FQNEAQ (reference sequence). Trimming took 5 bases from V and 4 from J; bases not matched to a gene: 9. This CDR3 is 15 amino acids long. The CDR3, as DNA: TGTGCCAGCAGCGCAGGAGGCGGGGGGCGAGAGACCCAGTACTTC. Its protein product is CASSAGGGGRETQYF.

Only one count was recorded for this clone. The CDR3 coding sequence is TGTGCCAGCAGAATCAGACTAGCGGGGGGGGACAATGAGCAGTTCTTC. Amino acids: CASRIRLAGGDNEQFF. The V gene is TRBV5-4, the J gene TRBJ2-1; 14 nucleotides line up with TRBD2. The V segment lost 5 bases and the J segment 5 bases; nucleotides outside the gene matches: 6. The length of the CDR3 is 16 residues. The germline gives CDR1 SGHNT, CDR2 YYREEE (reference sequence).

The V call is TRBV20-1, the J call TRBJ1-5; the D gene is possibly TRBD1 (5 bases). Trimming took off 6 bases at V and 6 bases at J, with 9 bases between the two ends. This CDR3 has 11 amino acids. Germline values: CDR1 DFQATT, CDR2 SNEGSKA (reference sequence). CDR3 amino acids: CSAGLGQPQHF. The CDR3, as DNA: TGCAGTGCGGGACTAGGTCAGCCCCAGCATTTT.

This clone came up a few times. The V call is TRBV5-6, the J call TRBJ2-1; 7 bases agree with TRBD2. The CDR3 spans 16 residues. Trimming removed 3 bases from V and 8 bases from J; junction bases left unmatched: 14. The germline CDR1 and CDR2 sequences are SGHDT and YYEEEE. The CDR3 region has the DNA TGTGCCAGCAGCTCCCTCTTCCCGGGGGGACTGGATGAGCAGTTCTTC. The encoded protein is CASSSLFPGGLDEQFF. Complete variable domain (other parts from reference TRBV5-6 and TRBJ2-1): DAGVTQSPTHLIKTRGQQVTLRCSPKSGHDTVSWYQQALGQGPQFIFQYYEEEERQRGNFPDRFSGHQFPNYSSELNVNALLLGDSALYLCASSSLFPGGLDEQFFGPGTRLTVL.